Each of the 4 T cell receptor beta chains below was sequenced from the same sample in a study of blood T cell repertoires in COVID-19. The method was immunoSEQ multiplex PCR; TCRdb's version includes in-frame clones alone and lacks a portion of them. The data hold about 250,000 clones, with about 88% observed a single time. The source material was peripheral blood. The receptors originated from a woman in her thirties or forties who had recovered from COVID-19.

This sequence joins TRBV9 and TRBJ2-7, with a possible D match to TRBD2 (5 bases). Germline values: CDR1 SGDLS, CDR2 YYNGEE. CDR3 length: 16 residues. Trimming pared 0 bases from V and 2 bases from J, leaving 15 bases between. CDR3 sequence reads: CASSVGGLLSPYEQYF. In DNA, the CDR3 is TGTGCCAGCAGCGTAGGAGGACTTTTATCTCCCTACGAGCAGTACTTC. Complete variable domain (other parts from reference TRBV9 and TRBJ2-7): DSGVTQTPKHLITATGQRVTLRCSPRSGDLSVYWYQQSLDQGLQFLIQYYNGEERAKGNILERFSAQQFPDLHSELNLSSLELGDSALYFCASSVGGLLSPYEQYFGPGTRLTVT.

V and J are TRBV11-2 and TRBJ1-2; D unresolved. Deletions cut 5 bases from V and 5 bases from J, with 18 bases between. This CDR3 has 15 residues. Germline values: CDR1 SGHAT, CDR2 FQNNGV. CDR3 in amino acids: CASSLETGRWYGYTF. The CDR3 region has the DNA TGTGCCAGCAGCCTGGAAACGGGGAGATGGTATGGCTACACCTTC.

The CDR3, as DNA: TGTGCCAGCTCACCCCGTAGACAGAGACGCTCAGAGAACACTGAAGCTTTCTTT. Protein product: CASSPRRQRRSENTEAFF. The V call is TRBV18, the J call TRBJ1-1; a possible D gene is TRBD1 (5 bases). The germline V gene has CDR1 KGHSH and CDR2 LQKENI. The CDR3 has 18 residues. With 3 bases removed from V and 1 base from J, the gap between germline ends came to 21 bases.

The chain carries TRBV28 and TRBJ1-3, with D possibly matching TRBD1 (6 bases). With 1 base removed from V and 6 bases from J, the gap between germline ends came to 7 bases. CDR3 size: 13 residues. The germline V gene encodes CDR1 MDHEN and CDR2 SYDVKM. The CDR3 coding sequence is TGTGCCAGCAGTTTATCAGGGGAAAACACCATATATTTT. Encoded protein: CASSLSGENTIYF.